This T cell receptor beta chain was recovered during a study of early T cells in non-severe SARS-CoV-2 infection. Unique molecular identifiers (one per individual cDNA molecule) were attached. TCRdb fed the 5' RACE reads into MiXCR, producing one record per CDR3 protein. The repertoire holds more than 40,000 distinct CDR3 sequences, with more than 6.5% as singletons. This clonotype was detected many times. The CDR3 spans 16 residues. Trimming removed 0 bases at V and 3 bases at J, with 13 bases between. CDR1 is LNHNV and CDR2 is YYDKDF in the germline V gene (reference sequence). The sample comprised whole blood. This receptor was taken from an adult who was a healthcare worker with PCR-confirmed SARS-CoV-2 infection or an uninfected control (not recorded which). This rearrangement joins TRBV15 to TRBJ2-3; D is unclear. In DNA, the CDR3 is TGTGCCACCAGCAGAGATCTTTTTACGAATACAGATACGCAGTATTTT. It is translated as CATSRDLFTNTDTQYF.